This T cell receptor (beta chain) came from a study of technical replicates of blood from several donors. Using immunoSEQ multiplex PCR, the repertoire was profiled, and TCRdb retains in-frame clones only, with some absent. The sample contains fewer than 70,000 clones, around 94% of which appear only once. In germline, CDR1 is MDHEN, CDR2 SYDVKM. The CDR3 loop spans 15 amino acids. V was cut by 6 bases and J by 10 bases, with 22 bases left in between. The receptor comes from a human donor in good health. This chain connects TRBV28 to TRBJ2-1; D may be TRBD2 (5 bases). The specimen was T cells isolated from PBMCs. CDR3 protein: CASRSPVSVVEEQFF. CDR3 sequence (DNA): TGTGCCAGCAGGAGCCCAGTTAGCGTAGTTGAGGAGCAGTTCTTC.